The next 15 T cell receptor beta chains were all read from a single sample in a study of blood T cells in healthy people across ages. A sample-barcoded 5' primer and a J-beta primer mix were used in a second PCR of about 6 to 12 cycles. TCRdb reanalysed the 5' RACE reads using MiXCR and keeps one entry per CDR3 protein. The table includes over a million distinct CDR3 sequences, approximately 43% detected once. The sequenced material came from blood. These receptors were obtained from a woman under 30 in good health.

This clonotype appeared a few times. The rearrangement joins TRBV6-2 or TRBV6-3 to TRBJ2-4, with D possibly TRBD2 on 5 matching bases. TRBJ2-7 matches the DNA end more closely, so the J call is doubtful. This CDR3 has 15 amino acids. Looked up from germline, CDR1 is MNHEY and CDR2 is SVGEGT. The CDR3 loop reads CASSSLPGGLYEQYF. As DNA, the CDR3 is TGTGCCAGCAGTTCCCTTCCTGGCGGGCTATACGAGCAGTACTTC.

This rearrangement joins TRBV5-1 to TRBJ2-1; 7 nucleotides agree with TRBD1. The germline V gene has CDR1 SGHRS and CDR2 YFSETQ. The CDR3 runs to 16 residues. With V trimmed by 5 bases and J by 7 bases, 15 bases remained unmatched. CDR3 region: CASRDLRQGLKNEQFF. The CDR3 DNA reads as TGCGCCAGCAGGGATCTCCGACAGGGCTTGAAAAATGAGCAGTTCTTC. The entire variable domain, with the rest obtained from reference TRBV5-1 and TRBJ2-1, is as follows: KAGVTQTPRYLIKTRGQQVTLSCSPISGHRSVSWYQQTPGQGLQFLFEYFSETQRNKGNFPGRFSGRQFSNSRSEMNVSTLELGDSALYLCASRDLRQGLKNEQFFGPGTRLTVL.

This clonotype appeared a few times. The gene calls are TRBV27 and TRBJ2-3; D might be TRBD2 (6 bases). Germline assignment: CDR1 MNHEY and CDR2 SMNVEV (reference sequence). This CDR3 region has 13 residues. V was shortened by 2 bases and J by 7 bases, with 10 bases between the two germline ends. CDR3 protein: CASSLGTLYTQYF. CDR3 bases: TGTGCCAGCAGTTTAGGGACTCTCTATACGCAGTATTTT.

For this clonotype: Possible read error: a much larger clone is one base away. CDR3 sequence reads: CAISIQAKETQYF. The CDR3, as DNA: TGTGCCATCAGTATCCAGGCTAAAGAGACCCAGTACTTC. The rearrangement joins TRBV10-3 to TRBJ2-5; D gene uncertain. CDR1 ENHRY and CDR2 SYGVKD come from the germline V gene. Trimming took off 5 bases at V and 3 bases at J, with 10 bases between the two ends. The length of the CDR3 is 13 residues.

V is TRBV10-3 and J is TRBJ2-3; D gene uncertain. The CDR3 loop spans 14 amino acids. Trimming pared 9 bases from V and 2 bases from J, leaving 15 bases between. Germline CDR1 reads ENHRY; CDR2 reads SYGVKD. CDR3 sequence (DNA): TGTGCCATTGCAATATCCTTCGACACAGATACGCAGTATTTT. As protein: CAIAISFDTDTQYF.

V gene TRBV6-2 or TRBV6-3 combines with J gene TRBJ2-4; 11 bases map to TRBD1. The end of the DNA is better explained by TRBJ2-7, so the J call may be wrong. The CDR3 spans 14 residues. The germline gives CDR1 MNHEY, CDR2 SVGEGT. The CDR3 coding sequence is TGTGCCAGCAGTTTTGGACAGGGGGCCGCCGAGCAGTACTTC. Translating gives CASSFGQGAAEQYF.

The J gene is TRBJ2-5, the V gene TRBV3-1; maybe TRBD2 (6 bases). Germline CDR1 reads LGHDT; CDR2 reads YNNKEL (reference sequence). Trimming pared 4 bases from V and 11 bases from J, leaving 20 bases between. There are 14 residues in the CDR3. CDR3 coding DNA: TGTGCCAGCAGCCGTGGCGGGATTGGGAATGAGCAGTACTTC. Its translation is CASSRGGIGNEQYF.

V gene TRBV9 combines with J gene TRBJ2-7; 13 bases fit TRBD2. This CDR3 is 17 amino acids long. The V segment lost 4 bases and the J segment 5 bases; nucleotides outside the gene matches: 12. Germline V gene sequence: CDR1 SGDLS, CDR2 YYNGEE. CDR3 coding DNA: TGTGCCAGCAGCCTATCCACCGGGACTAGCGGGAAGCACGAGCAGTACTTC. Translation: CASSLSTGTSGKHEQYF.

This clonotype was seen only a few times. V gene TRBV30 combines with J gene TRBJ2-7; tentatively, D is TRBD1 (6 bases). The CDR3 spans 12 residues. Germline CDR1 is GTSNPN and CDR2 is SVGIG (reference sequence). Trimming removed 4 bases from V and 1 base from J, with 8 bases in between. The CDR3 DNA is TGTGCCTGGACTGGACAGTCCTACGAGCAGTACTTC. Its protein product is CAWTGQSYEQYF.

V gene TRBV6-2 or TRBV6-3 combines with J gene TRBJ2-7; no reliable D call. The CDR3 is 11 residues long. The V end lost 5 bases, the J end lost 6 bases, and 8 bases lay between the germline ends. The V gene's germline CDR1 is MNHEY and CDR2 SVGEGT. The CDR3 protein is CASSVSGEQYF. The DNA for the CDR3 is TGTGCCAGCAGTGTGTCCGGCGAGCAGTACTTC.

The CDR3 spells CASRTTGSSYNSPLHF. DNA for the CDR3: TGTGCCAGCAGGACAACGGGCAGCTCCTATAATTCACCCCTCCACTTT. V gene TRBV6-6 combines with J gene TRBJ1-6; D call uncertain. V lost 6 bases and J lost 0, with 12 bases in between. In germline, CDR1 is MNHNY, CDR2 SVGAGI (reference sequence). This CDR3 contains 16 residues.

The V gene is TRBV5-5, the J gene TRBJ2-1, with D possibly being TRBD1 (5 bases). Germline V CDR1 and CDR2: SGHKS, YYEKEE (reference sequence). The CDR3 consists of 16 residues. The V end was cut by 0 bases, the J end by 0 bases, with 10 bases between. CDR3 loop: CASSLVKGYSYNEQFF. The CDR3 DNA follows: TGTGCCAGCAGCTTGGTCAAGGGGTACTCCTACAATGAGCAGTTCTTC. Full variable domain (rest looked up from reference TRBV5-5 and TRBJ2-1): DAGVTQSPTHLIKTRGQQVTLRCSPISGHKSVSWYQQVLGQGPQFIFQYYEKEERGRGNFPDRFSARQFPNYSSELNVNALLLGDSALYLCASSLVKGYSYNEQFFGPGTRLTVL.

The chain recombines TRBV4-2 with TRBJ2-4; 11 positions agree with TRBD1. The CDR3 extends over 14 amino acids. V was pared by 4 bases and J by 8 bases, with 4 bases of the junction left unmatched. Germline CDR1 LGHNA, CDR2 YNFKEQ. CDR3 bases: TGTGCCAGCAGCCCTGGACAGGGGGCGGACATTCAGTACTTC. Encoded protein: CASSPGQGADIQYF.

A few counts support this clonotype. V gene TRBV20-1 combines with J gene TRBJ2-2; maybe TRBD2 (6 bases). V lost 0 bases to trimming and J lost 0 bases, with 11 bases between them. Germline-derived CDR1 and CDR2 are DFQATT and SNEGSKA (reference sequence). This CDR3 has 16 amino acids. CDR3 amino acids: CSARDATGANTGELFF. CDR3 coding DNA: TGCAGTGCTAGAGATGCGACGGGAGCGAACACCGGGGAGCTGTTTTTT.

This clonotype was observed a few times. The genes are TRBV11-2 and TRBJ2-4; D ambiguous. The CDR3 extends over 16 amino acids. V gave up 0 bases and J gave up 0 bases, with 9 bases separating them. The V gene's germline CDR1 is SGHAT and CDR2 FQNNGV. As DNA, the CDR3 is TGTGCCAGCAGCTTAGATTCCACTTTAGCCAAAAACATTCAGTACTTC. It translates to CASSLDSTLAKNIQYF.